This T cell receptor (beta chain) stems from a study of blood T cells in healthy people across ages. This clonotype was observed many times. Antigen: not known. Study-level results: A greater number of naive CD4+ cells and higher diversity distinguished long-lived donors from aged donors. It was held that the diversity estimates obtained from one million T cells were underestimates.

CDR1 MNHEY and CDR2 SMNVEV come from the germline V gene (reference sequence). With 5 bases clipped from V and 6 bases from J, the junction kept 8 bases outside the gene matches. The CDR3 totals 14 residues. With a J-beta primer mix and a sample-barcoded 5' primer, a second PCR ran 7 to 11 cycles. TCRdb itself ran the 5' RACE reads through MiXCR, one entry per CDR3 protein. The sample shows approximately 680,000 distinct CDR3 sequences, roughly 30% of them seen only once. The source is a woman older than 75 in good health. This chain connects TRBV27 to TRBJ2-3; 7 positions agree with TRBD1. Sequenced material: blood. In nucleotides, the CDR3 is TGTGCCAGCAGTCCTGACAGGGTATGGGATACGCAGTATTTT. Amino acids: CASSPDRVWDTQYF.